The 24 T cell receptor beta chains presented below share a single source sample, sequenced in a study of blood T cell repertoires in COVID-19. Only in-frame clones appear in the TCRdb table, and some are missing; sequencing was by immunoSEQ multiplex PCR. The repertoire holds some 320,000 clones, with 89% as singletons. The sample comprised PBMCs or T cells enriched from blood (not recorded which). The origin of the receptors is a woman aged 45-65 years who had been exposed to COVID-19.

The gene calls are TRBV18 and TRBJ2-5, with D maybe TRBD1 (6 bases). The CDR3 runs to 17 residues. V was pared by 0 bases and J by 7 bases, with 21 bases between. The germline V gene has CDR1 KGHSH and CDR2 LQKENI. For the CDR3, the DNA is TGTGCCAGCTCACCACCGGTATCGAAACAGGGATGGGGGACCCAGTACTTC. Its protein product is CASSPPVSKQGWGTQYF.

The V gene is TRBV18, the J gene TRBJ2-1, with D possibly being TRBD1 (6 bases). Trimming removed 0 bases at V and 2 bases at J, with 17 bases between. Germline assignment: CDR1 KGHSH and CDR2 LQKENI. The CDR3 contains 18 residues. The CDR3 region is CASSPPVSRGATYNEQFF. Here the CDR3 DNA reads TGTGCCAGCTCACCACCTGTTAGCAGGGGTGCAACCTACAATGAGCAGTTCTTC. Filled out from reference TRBV18 and TRBJ2-1, the complete variable domain reads NAGVMQNPRHLVRRRGQEARLRCSPMKGHSHVYWYRQLPEEGLKFMVYLQKENIIDESGMPKERFSAEFPKEGPSILRIQQVVRGDSAAYFCASSPPVSRGATYNEQFFGPGTRLTVL.

The chain recombines TRBV29-1 with TRBJ1-6, with 9 bases that match TRBD1. With V trimmed by 5 bases and J by 9 bases, 2 bases remained unmatched. Per the germline V gene, CDR1 is SQVTM and CDR2 is ANQGSEA. The CDR3 totals 12 residues. Here the CDR3 reads CSVRDRVSPLHF. CDR3 DNA sequence: TGCAGCGTTCGGGACAGGGTTTCACCCCTCCACTTT.

The V and J genes are TRBV3-1 (or the pseudogene TRBV3-2) and TRBJ2-1; 16 positions agree with TRBD2. V lost 3 bases and J lost 11; bases outside the gene matches: 10. The CDR3 is 17 residues long. Germline-derived CDR1 and CDR2 are LGHDT and YNNKEL (reference sequence). CDR3 amino acids: CASSHGTSGGAGGKQFF. In nucleotides, the CDR3 is TGTGCCAGCAGCCACGGGACTAGCGGGGGGGCGGGCGGTAAGCAGTTCTTC.

This clone was seen ten or more times. This chain joins TRBV7-6 and TRBJ2-5; D is undetermined. The germline gives CDR1 SGHVS, CDR2 FNYEAQ. Trimming removed 1 base from V and 1 base from J, with 7 bases in between. CDR3 length equals 14 residues. The CDR3 protein is CASSLGGTQETQYF. The CDR3 DNA sequence: TGTGCCAGCAGCTTAGGAGGTACCCAAGAGACCCAGTACTTC.

This chain links TRBV7-9 with TRBJ2-6; TRBD1 agrees at 7 bases. V shed 1 base, J shed 3 bases, and the junction held 3 bases outside the gene matches. Germline CDR1 is SEHNR and CDR2 is FQNEAQ (reference sequence). The CDR3 covers 16 residues. This chain's CDR3 is CASSLGTGVGANVLTF. The CDR3 region has the DNA TGTGCCAGCAGCTTAGGTACAGGGGTTGGGGCCAACGTCCTGACTTTC.

As to this clone: Other DNA sequences in the sample encode the same CDR3. This sequence joins TRBV11-2 and TRBJ2-2, with 11 nucleotides matching TRBD2. This CDR3 has 16 residues. Looked up from germline, CDR1 is SGHAT and CDR2 is FQNNGV. V was clipped by 5 bases and J by 0 bases; unmatched bases: 2. The CDR3 spells CASSLSGGANTGELFF. The CDR3 DNA follows: TGTGCCAGCAGCCTTAGCGGGGGGGCGAACACCGGGGAGCTGTTTTTT.

CDR3 protein: CASSLGGQGTYEQYF. In DNA form, the CDR3 reads TGTGCCAGTTCCTTGGGGGGACAGGGGACCTACGAGCAGTACTTC. The V call is TRBV28, the J call TRBJ2-7; 10 bases are shared with TRBD1. Trimming removed 9 bases from V and 2 bases from J; junction bases left unmatched: 10. CDR3 length: 15 residues. Germline V gene sequence: CDR1 MDHEN, CDR2 SYDVKM.

This clone came up once. Here the CDR3 reads CAISRRQGNYGYTF. CDR3 nucleotide sequence: TGTGCCATCAGTCGAAGACAGGGGAACTATGGCTACACCTTC. The gene calls are TRBV10-3 and TRBJ1-2; 8 nucleotides line up with TRBD1. The CDR3 contains 14 residues. J gave up 2 bases and V 5 bases, and 4 bases lay outside the gene matches. CDR1 ENHRY and CDR2 SYGVKD come from the germline V gene.

This chain connects TRBV2 to TRBJ1-4; 9 positions match TRBD1. In germline, CDR1 is SNHLY, CDR2 FYNNEI. The ends lost 3 bases at V and 6 bases at J; junction bases unmatched: 5. CDR3 length: 15 amino acids. The CDR3: CASSDIGTGYEKLFF. CDR3 DNA sequence: TGTGCCAGCAGTGATATAGGGACAGGGTATGAAAAACTGTTTTTT.

CDR3 in DNA: TGTGCCAGCAGTTTATGGGGACAGGGAAGCGAAAAACTGTTTTTT. This encodes CASSLWGQGSEKLFF. V is TRBV27 and J is TRBJ1-4; 9 bases match TRBD1. V was pared by 1 base and J by 8 bases, with 5 bases of the junction left unmatched. From germline, CDR1 is MNHEY and CDR2 SMNVEV (reference sequence). This CDR3 is built from 15 residues.

The V call is TRBV19, the J call TRBJ2-5; D might be TRBD1 (5 bases). The V gene lost 3 bases and the J gene lost 3 bases, with 8 bases spanning the gap. Per the germline V gene, CDR1 is LNHDA and CDR2 is SQIVND (reference sequence). CDR3 length: 13 residues. This CDR3 reads CASSIGREETQYF. The CDR3 coding sequence is TGTGCCAGTAGTATCGGCAGGGAAGAGACCCAGTACTTC.

V and J are TRBV6-1 and TRBJ2-3, with unresolved D. Trimming stripped 2 bases from V and 1 base from J, with 10 bases between. Germline-derived CDR1 and CDR2 are MNHNS and SASEGT. The CDR3 contains 15 residues. The CDR3 coding sequence is TGTGCCAGCAGTGAACAGCAGGTTGGCACAGATACGCAGTATTTT. It translates to CASSEQQVGTDTQYF.

The chain couples TRBV9 to TRBJ1-5, with unresolved D. Trimming stripped 0 bases from V and 8 bases from J, with 12 bases between. Germline assignment: CDR1 SGDLS and CDR2 YYNGEE. There are 14 residues in the CDR3. For the CDR3, the DNA is TGTGCCAGCAGCGTAGATGTGGCGGGAGAGCCCCAGCATTTT. This gives the protein CASSVDVAGEPQHF.

This clone was seen more than once but under ten times. The chain uses TRBV5-6 and TRBJ2-7, with unresolved D. CDR1 and CDR2 from the germline V gene are SGHDT and YYEEEE. The CDR3 has 12 amino acids. The V end was cut by 4 bases, the J end by 3 bases, with 8 bases between. The CDR3 nucleotides read TGTGCCAGCAGCATGGCAAACTACGAGCAGTACTTC. Protein sequence: CASSMANYEQYF.

V is TRBV6-1 and J is TRBJ1-2; no definite D call. The CDR3 runs 11 residues. The V and J ends lost 2 bases and 6 bases respectively, with 4 bases between them. Germline CDR1 reads MNHNS; CDR2 reads SASEGT. The CDR3 spells CASSERDGYTF. CDR3 DNA sequence: TGTGCCAGCAGTGAACGGGATGGCTACACCTTC.

This clone was observed at least ten times. The DNA of the CDR3 is TGTGCCAGTAGTATTCAGGGGTATCCCGCCTACGAGCAGTACTTC. Residues: CASSIQGYPAYEQYF. The V and J genes are TRBV19 and TRBJ2-7; tentatively, D is TRBD1 (6 bases). CDR1 is LNHDA, CDR2 SQIVND, per germline (reference sequence). This CDR3 has 15 residues. Trimming shortened V by 3 bases and J by 2 bases, and 14 bases separated the two germline ends.

V gene TRBV7-9 combines with J gene TRBJ1-2; unclear D gene. Germline CDR1 SEHNR, CDR2 FQNEAQ (reference sequence). V was shortened by 1 base and J by 8 bases, with 14 bases between the two germline ends. The CDR3 has 14 amino acids. The CDR3 loop reads CASSLDGLAQGYTF. The CDR3 DNA reads TGTGCCAGCAGCTTAGACGGACTAGCGCAGGGCTACACCTTC.

The CDR3 DNA is TGTGCCAGCAGTCCTGGACAGCTCTATGGCTACACCTTC. Translating gives CASSPGQLYGYTF. The rearrangement joins TRBV27 to TRBJ1-2; D is possibly TRBD1 (6 bases). The CDR3 has 13 residues. V gave up 5 bases and J gave up 4 bases, with 11 bases separating them. Germline CDR1 MNHEY, CDR2 SMNVEV (reference sequence).

The chain employs TRBV5-5 and TRBJ1-4, with 7 nucleotides matching TRBD1. Germline V gene data show CDR1 as SGHKS and CDR2 as YYEKEE (reference sequence). V lost 1 base to trimming and J lost 0 bases; unmatched junction nucleotides: 3. The CDR3 extends over 16 amino acids. This chain's CDR3 is CASSLPGTATNEKLFF. CDR3 DNA: TGTGCCAGCAGCTTGCCAGGGACAGCAACTAATGAAAAACTGTTTTTT.

The V gene is TRBV28, the J gene TRBJ1-1, with D perhaps TRBD1 (5 bases). Germline V lookup: CDR1 MDHEN, CDR2 SYDVKM. Trimming removed 6 bases from V and 1 base from J, with 12 bases in between. The CDR3 length is 14 residues. The CDR3 DNA reads TGTGCCAGCAGAAAAGCAGGGAAGAACACTGAAGCTTTCTTT. It is translated as CASRKAGKNTEAFF.

The V gene is TRBV4-1, the J gene TRBJ1-5; maybe TRBD1 (5 bases). Between the trimmed V and J ends, which lost 2 bases and 2 bases, there was a span of 13 bases. The CDR3 runs to 16 residues. Looked up from germline, CDR1 is MGHRA and CDR2 is YSYEKL. The CDR3 loop reads CASSQLQGSGNQPQHF. DNA for the CDR3: TGCGCCAGCAGCCAACTCCAGGGAAGCGGCAATCAGCCCCAGCATTTT.

The chain recombines TRBV29-1 with TRBJ2-7; 10 bases match TRBD1. This CDR3 spans 14 amino acids. V lost 4 bases and J lost 0; bases outside the gene matches: 3. Germline V gene data show CDR1 as SQVTM and CDR2 as ANQGSEA. The CDR3: CSVVGTGVSYEQYF. CDR3 nucleotide sequence: TGCAGCGTTGTCGGGACAGGGGTCTCCTACGAGCAGTACTTC.

This clone was seen a single time. The chain recombines TRBV7-2 with TRBJ1-4; 9 bases align to TRBD1. The germline gives CDR1 SGHTA, CDR2 FQGNSA. The V gene end was trimmed by 6 bases and the J gene end by 6 bases; junction bases not matched to a gene: 8. This CDR3 contains 15 residues. CDR3 region: CASSSSGTGHEKLFF. The CDR3 coding sequence is TGTGCCAGCAGTTCCTCCGGGACAGGGCATGAAAAACTGTTTTTT.